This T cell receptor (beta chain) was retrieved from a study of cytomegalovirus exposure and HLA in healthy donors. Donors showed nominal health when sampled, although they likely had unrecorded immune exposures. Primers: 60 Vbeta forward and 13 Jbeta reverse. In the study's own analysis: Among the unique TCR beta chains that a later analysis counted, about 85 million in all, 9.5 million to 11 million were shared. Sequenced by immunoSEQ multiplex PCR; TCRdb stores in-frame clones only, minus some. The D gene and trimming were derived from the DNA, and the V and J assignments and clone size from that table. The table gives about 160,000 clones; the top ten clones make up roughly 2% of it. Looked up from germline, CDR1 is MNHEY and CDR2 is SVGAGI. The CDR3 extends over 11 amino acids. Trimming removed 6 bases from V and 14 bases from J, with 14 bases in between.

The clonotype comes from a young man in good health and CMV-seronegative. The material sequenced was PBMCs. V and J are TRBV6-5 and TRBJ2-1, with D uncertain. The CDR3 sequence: CASRLLDREFF. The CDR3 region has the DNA TGTGCCAGCAGGCTTCTAGATAGAGAGTTCTTC.